This entry describes one TCR beta chain. Its antigen is still unknown. One junction end does not reproduce the germline sequence, and a read error may be involved. This specimen comes from a study of vaccination effects on CD4 cells after COVID-19. Germline-derived CDR1 and CDR2 are SGHKS and YYEKEE (reference sequence). The CDR3 consists of 14 residues. CD4+ T cells specific for antigen were expanded with viral peptide pools by the ViraFEST assay before sequencing. With nine to eleven days of culture completed, CD4+ T cells were isolated. Subjects were given two BNT162b2 or mRNA-1273 vaccine doses. Supplemented with 9.5 to 10 IU/ml IL-2 and about 10 ug/ml peptides, two million PBMC per well were kept in culture. Days 3 and 7 were when half the medium was replaced with IL-2 medium. Sequencing used immunoSEQ multiplex PCR; TCRdb keeps in-frame clones, though not all of them. The table records about 25,000 clones, approximately 69% of them present only once.

The chain combines TRBV5-5 with TRBJ1-2; D might be TRBD1 (6 bases). The source is a human donor who received a COVID-19 vaccine. The specimen was CD4+ T cells from PBMCs cultured with SARS-CoV-2 spike peptides, collected after COVID-19 vaccination. In DNA, the CDR3 is TGTGCCAGCAGCCCCACCACAGGGTTCTATAGCTACACCTTC. Translating it yields CASSPTTGFYSYTF.